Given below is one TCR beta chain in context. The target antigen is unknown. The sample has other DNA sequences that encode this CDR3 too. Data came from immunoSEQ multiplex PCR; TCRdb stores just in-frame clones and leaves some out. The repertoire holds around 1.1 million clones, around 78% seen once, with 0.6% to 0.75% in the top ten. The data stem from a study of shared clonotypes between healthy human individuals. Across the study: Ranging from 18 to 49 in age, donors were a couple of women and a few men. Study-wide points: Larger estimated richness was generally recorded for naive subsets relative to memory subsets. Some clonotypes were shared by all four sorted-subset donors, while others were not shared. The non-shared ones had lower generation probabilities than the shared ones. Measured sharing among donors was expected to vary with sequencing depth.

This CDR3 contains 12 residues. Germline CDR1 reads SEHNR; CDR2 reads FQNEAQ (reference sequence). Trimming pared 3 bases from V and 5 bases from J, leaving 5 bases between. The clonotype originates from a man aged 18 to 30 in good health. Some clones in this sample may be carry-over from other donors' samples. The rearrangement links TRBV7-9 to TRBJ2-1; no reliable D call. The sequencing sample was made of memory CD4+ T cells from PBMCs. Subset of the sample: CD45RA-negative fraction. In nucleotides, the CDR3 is TGTGCCAGCAGCTTTTCGCACAATGAGCAGTTCTTC. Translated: CASSFSHNEQFF.